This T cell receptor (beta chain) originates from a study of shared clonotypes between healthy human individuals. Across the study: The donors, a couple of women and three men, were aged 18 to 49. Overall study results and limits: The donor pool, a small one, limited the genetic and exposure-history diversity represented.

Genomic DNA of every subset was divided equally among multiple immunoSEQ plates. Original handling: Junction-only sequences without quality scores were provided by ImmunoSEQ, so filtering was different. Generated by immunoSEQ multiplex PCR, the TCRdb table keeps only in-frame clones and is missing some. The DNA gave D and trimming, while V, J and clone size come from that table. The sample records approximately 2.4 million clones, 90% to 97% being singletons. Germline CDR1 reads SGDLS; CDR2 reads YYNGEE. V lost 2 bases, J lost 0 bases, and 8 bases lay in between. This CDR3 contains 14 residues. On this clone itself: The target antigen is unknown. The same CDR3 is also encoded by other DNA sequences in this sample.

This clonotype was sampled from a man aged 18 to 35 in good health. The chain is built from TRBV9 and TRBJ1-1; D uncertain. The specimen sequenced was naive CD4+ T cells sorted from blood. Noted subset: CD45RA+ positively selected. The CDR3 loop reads CASSVGHLNTEAFF. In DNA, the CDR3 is TGTGCCAGCAGCGTCGGGCACCTGAACACTGAAGCTTTCTTT. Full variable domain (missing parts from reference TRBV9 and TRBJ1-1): DSGVTQTPKHLITATGQRVTLRCSPRSGDLSVYWYQQSLDQGLQFLIQYYNGEERAKGNILERFSAQQFPDLHSELNLSSLELGDSALYFCASSVGHLNTEAFFGQGTRLTVV.